This TCR beta chain was observed in a study of blood T cell repertoires in COVID-19. Looking at the study overall: PBMCs, B-cell-depleted T cells, or T cells were the source of the cDNA or gDNA that made up the material.

Clones were sequenced by immunoSEQ multiplex PCR, and TCRdb holds only the in-frame ones, with some missing. The sample carries about 250,000 clones, 83% recorded once. This clone was seen a single time. CDR1 is SEHNR, CDR2 FQNEAQ, per germline (reference sequence). The CDR3 consists of 19 residues. V lost 4 bases to trimming and J lost 5 bases, with 26 bases between them. The chain is built from TRBV7-9 and TRBJ2-2; tentatively, D is TRBD2 (6 bases). This receptor was identified in a human donor in a cohort sampled during active COVID-19. Source material: peripheral blood. The CDR3 loop is CASSYARRGREEETGELFF. In DNA form, the CDR3 reads TGTGCCAGCAGCTACGCCCGAAGAGGGCGGGAAGAAGAGACCGGGGAGCTGTTTTTT.